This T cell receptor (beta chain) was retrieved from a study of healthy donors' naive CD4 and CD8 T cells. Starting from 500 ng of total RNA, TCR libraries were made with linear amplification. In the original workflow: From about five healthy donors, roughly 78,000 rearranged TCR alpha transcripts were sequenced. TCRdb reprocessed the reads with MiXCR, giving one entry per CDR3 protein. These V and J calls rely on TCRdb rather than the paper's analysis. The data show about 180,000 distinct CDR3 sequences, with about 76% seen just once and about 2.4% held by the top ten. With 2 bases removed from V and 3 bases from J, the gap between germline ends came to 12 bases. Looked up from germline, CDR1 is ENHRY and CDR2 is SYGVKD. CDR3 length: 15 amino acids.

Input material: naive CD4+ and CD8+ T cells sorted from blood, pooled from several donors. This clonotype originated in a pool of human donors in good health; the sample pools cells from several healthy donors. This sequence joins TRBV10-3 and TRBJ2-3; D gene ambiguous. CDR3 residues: CAISEGRERTDTQYF. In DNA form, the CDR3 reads TGTGCCATCAGTGAGGGAAGGGAACGGACAGATACGCAGTATTTT.